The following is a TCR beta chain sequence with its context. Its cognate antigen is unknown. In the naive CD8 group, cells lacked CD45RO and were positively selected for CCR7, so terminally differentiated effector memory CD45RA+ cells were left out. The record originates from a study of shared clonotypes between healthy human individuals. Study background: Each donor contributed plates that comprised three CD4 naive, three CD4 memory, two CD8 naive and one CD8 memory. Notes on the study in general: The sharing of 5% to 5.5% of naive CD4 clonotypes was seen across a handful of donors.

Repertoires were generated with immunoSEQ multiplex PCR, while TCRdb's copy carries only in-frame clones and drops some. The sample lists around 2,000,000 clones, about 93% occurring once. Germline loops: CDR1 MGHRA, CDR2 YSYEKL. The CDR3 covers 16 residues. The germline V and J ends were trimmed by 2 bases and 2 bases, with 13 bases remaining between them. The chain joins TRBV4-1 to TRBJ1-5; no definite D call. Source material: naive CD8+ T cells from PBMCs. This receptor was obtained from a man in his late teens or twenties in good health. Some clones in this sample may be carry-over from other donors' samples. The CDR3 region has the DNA TGCGCCAGCAGCCAACGGGAGTCCTTAGGCAATCAGCCCCAGCATTTT. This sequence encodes CASSQRESLGNQPQHF.